This TCR beta chain appears in the sequencing data of a study of identifying expanded T cells in peripheral blood. Study-wide results and limits: Across healthy donors, higher total template counts meant significantly greater roughly two-week count variance. Over approximately two and four weeks, about 16 and 20 clones changed, versus roughly 1.1 between replicates.

Turning to this clone: The antigen remains unidentified.

V dropped 4 bases and J dropped 4 bases, with 16 bases sitting between them. The CDR3 extends over 15 amino acids. Germline-derived CDR1 and CDR2 are SGHTA and FQGNSA. During the collection period, no donor immune events like infections were recorded. Some clones are missing from TCRdb's copy, which holds only in-frame ones; the method was immunoSEQ multiplex PCR. The sample lists some 65,000 clones; over 75% were seen once. This chain uses TRBV7-2 with TRBJ1-1; the D is unclear. Specimen: blood. This clonotype was sampled from a person between 18 and 75 years old in good health. The CDR3 nucleotides are TGTGCCAGCAGCTCAAGATGGGAATTCCTCACTGAAGCTTTCTTT. Translation gives CASSSRWEFLTEAFF.